One and the same sample provided the 7 T cell receptor beta chains below, sequenced in a study of CD8 T cells in ankylosing spondylitis. TCRdb reprocessed the 5' RACE reads via MiXCR and lists one record per CDR3 protein. Here the sample spans a few hundred thousand distinct CDR3 sequences, roughly 10% being singletons. Sequencing used blood, either unsorted or a sorted T cell fraction (not recorded which). Receptors originate from a male donor with ankylosing spondylitis or in good health (not recorded which).

In its sample, this clonotype was seen a few times. The V gene is TRBV20-1, the J gene TRBJ2-1; 10 bases are shared with TRBD1. Germline CDR1 is DFQATT and CDR2 is SNEGSKA (reference sequence). The CDR3 has 16 residues. V was pared by 0 bases and J by 6 bases, with 8 bases of the junction left unmatched. The CDR3 here is CSARDFGTGEVNEQFF. Here the CDR3 DNA reads TGCAGTGCTAGAGATTTCGGGACAGGGGAGGTCAATGAGCAGTTCTTC.

This chain links TRBV7-2 with TRBJ1-3; D unresolved. Trimming took off 8 bases at V and 2 bases at J, with 4 bases between the two ends. The CDR3 is 11 amino acids. The germline V gene has CDR1 SGHTA and CDR2 FQGNSA. The CDR3 loop reads CASSPGNTIYF. CDR3 bases: TGTGCCAGCTCCCCTGGAAACACCATATATTTT.

Many counts were recorded for this clonotype. The chain is built from TRBV5-1 and TRBJ2-1; no firm D call. The CDR3 covers 16 residues. V was cut by 3 bases and J by 0 bases, with 13 bases left in between. Looked up from germline, CDR1 is SGHRS and CDR2 is YFSETQ. CDR3 sequence reads: CASSSRTASSYNEQFF. The DNA for the CDR3 is TGCGCCAGCAGCTCCCGGACGGCTAGCTCCTACAATGAGCAGTTCTTC.

This clonotype came up a few times. The CDR3 here is CSAREARGSTDTQYF. In DNA, the CDR3 is TGCAGTGCTAGAGAAGCCAGGGGGAGCACAGATACGCAGTATTTT. The chain employs TRBV20-1 and TRBJ2-3; 7 bases are a match to TRBD1. Germline lookup yields CDR1 DFQATT and CDR2 SNEGSKA (reference sequence). V shed 0 bases, J shed 0 bases, and the junction held 3 bases outside the gene matches. The CDR3 runs 15 residues.

To note about this clonotype: At one boundary the junction diverges from the germline segment, which might be a read error. The chain carries TRBV6-1 and TRBJ2-3; 8 bases map to TRBD2. Germline CDR1 reads MNHNS; CDR2 reads SASEGT. CDR3 length: 15 residues. CDR3 sequence (DNA): TGTGCCAGCAGAAGAGAGCGGGGGCCCACAGATTCGCAGTATTTT. The encoded protein is CASRRERGPTDSQYF.

This clonotype was recorded many times. This chain connects TRBV5-1 to TRBJ1-1, with 10 positions matching TRBD1. The CDR3 extends over 15 amino acids. V shed 0 bases, J shed 4 bases, and the junction held 3 bases outside the gene matches. Germline V lookup: CDR1 SGHRS, CDR2 YFSETQ. In nucleotides, the CDR3 is TGCGCCAGCAGCTTGGAAGGGACAGGGGTCACTGAAGCTTTCTTT. Its translation: CASSLEGTGVTEAFF.

This clonotype turned up a few times. The chain recombines TRBV5-1 with TRBJ2-6; TRBD1 aligns across 7 bases. The germline CDR1 and CDR2 sequences are SGHRS and YFSETQ. This CDR3 has 15 residues. Losses at the gene ends were 6 bases for V and 0 bases for J; bases not matched to a gene: 3. CDR3 DNA: TGCGCCAGCACGGGACAGAACTCTGGGGCCAACGTCCTGACTTTC. Protein: CASTGQNSGANVLTF.